These 26 T cell receptor beta chains share one sample of origin, sequenced in a study of blood T cell repertoires in COVID-19. The assay was immunoSEQ multiplex PCR, and TCRdb's table has in-frame clones only and misses some. The sample has some 170,000 clones; 75% to 80% are singletons. The specimen was peripheral blood. The source is a woman in her fifties or sixties with active or convalescent COVID-19.

There are a few counts of this clone. The chain's CDR3 is CASSLSLTYSGNTIYF. In DNA form, the CDR3 reads TGTGCCAGCAGCTTATCCCTCACCTACTCTGGAAACACCATATATTTT. The chain carries TRBV7-9 and TRBJ1-3, with no clear D. The V gene's germline CDR1 is SEHNR and CDR2 FQNEAQ (reference sequence). Trimming left V 2 bases short and J 0 bases short, with 11 bases between. The CDR3 consists of 16 residues.

The genes are TRBV6-5 and TRBJ2-7, with TRBD2 matching 8 bases. The germline V gene encodes CDR1 MNHEY and CDR2 SVGAGI. The CDR3 covers 13 residues. V dropped 4 bases and J dropped 7; count of bases not matched to a gene: 6. This chain's CDR3 is CASSSGLEVEQYF. The CDR3 coding sequence is TGTGCCAGCAGTTCGGGACTAGAAGTGGAGCAGTACTTC.

This clone has only one observation. The chain recombines TRBV5-4 with TRBJ2-1, with 10 bases that match TRBD2. The V gene end was trimmed by 0 bases and the J gene end by 4 bases; junction bases not matched to a gene: 4. Germline loops: CDR1 SGHNT, CDR2 YYREEE (reference sequence). The CDR3 consists of 16 residues. This CDR3 is CASSLDGTSVYNEQFF. DNA for the CDR3: TGTGCCAGCAGCTTGGATGGGACTAGCGTTTACAATGAGCAGTTCTTC.

Details on this clone: A junction end diverges from the germline sequence, so it may reflect a read error. V gene TRBV6-2 or TRBV6-3 combines with J gene TRBJ2-4; D is possibly TRBD2 (7 bases). The CDR3 spans 12 residues. Germline CDR1 and CDR2: MNHEY and SVGEGT. The CDR3 spells CASSYVGGAQNF. Written as DNA, the CDR3 is TGTGCCAGCAGTTACGTGGGGGGGGCGCAGAACTTC.

The genes are TRBV7-2 and TRBJ1-3, with D tentatively TRBD1 (5 bases). This CDR3 has 13 residues. Trimming took off 5 bases at V and 4 bases at J, with 9 bases between the two ends. The V gene's germline CDR1 is SGHTA and CDR2 FQGNSA. The DNA for the CDR3 is TGTGCCAGCAGCACGAGACAGGGAAACACCATATATTTT. Its translation is CASSTRQGNTIYF.

This clone was seen once. The rearrangement links TRBV15 to TRBJ2-7; 16 bases are shared with TRBD2. The CDR3 has 16 residues. The V and J ends lost 1 base and 10 bases, in that order; junction bases with no gene match: 7. CDR1 is LNHNV, CDR2 YYDKDF, per germline (reference sequence). The CDR3 sequence: CATSRVGTSGRAPQYF. CDR3 DNA sequence: TGTGCCACCAGCAGAGTTGGGACTAGCGGGAGGGCCCCCCAGTACTTC.

The V and J genes are TRBV5-1 and TRBJ2-2; 8 bases line up with TRBD1. This CDR3 contains 15 residues. V was pared by 4 bases and J by 6 bases, with 8 bases of the junction left unmatched. Germline loops: CDR1 SGHRS, CDR2 YFSETQ. The CDR3 here is CASSPGQGRAGELFF. CDR3 coding DNA: TGCGCCAGCAGCCCTGGACAGGGTCGGGCCGGGGAGCTGTTTTTT.

This clone turned up a few times. The chain is built from TRBV7-3 and TRBJ2-1; 11 positions agree with TRBD2. After removal of 0 bases from V and 7 bases from J, the junction contained 5 bases not matched to a gene. The germline V gene has CDR1 SGHTA and CDR2 FQGTGA. The CDR3 spans 16 residues. Here the CDR3 reads CASSLTGGLAANEQFF. As DNA, the CDR3 is TGTGCCAGCAGCTTAACTGGGGGACTAGCGGCTAATGAGCAGTTCTTC.

The rearrangement uses TRBV5-6 and TRBJ1-6, with 7 bases identical to TRBD1. V shed 4 bases, J shed 7 bases, and the junction held 8 bases outside the gene matches. CDR3 length: 15 amino acids. Germline CDR1 and CDR2: SGHDT and YYEEEE. The CDR3 reads CASSQLTGANSPLHF. The CDR3 DNA reads as TGTGCCAGCAGCCAACTAACAGGGGCCAATTCACCCCTCCACTTT.

The chain employs TRBV7-6 and TRBJ2-2; D is perhaps TRBD1 (7 bases). Trimming took off 1 base at V and 4 bases at J, with 10 bases between the two ends. CDR1 and CDR2 from the germline V gene are SGHVS and FNYEAQ. The length of the CDR3 is 15 residues. The CDR3 DNA reads TGTGCCAGCAGCTTAGGACAGGGAGGCACCGGGGAGCTGTTTTTT. Translation gives CASSLGQGGTGELFF.

This chain connects TRBV28 to TRBJ2-7; tentatively, D is TRBD1 (5 bases). This CDR3 has 15 amino acids. From germline, CDR1 is MDHEN and CDR2 SYDVKM. Trimming pared 7 bases from V and 3 bases from J, leaving 19 bases between. The DNA of the CDR3 is TGTGCCAGCACCCCTTTCGGGCAGGGTATCTACGAGCAGTACTTC. This gives the protein CASTPFGQGIYEQYF.

The chain uses TRBV9 and TRBJ1-2, with 12 bases aligning to TRBD1. From germline, CDR1 is SGDLS and CDR2 YYNGEE. This CDR3 is built from 16 residues. Trimming at V came to 0 bases and at J to 3 bases, leaving 3 bases not matched to a gene. The CDR3 nucleotides read TGTGCCAGCAGCGTAGCGGGACAGGGGGCGGACTATGGCTACACCTTC. It encodes CASSVAGQGADYGYTF.

The chain is built from TRBV28 and TRBJ2-7; weak D call: TRBD1 (6 bases). Germline assignment: CDR1 MDHEN and CDR2 SYDVKM. The CDR3 sequence is 15 residues long. Trimming removed 6 bases from V and 7 bases from J, with 22 bases in between. The CDR3 loop is CASRFTGSINLEQYF. CDR3 bases: TGTGCCAGCAGGTTTACAGGGTCCATCAATTTGGAGCAGTACTTC.

The rearrangement uses TRBV14 and TRBJ2-1; D might be TRBD1 (5 bases). The V end was cut by 2 bases, the J end by 2 bases, with 10 bases between. Germline lookup yields CDR1 SGHDN and CDR2 FVKESK. The CDR3 is 15 residues long. In DNA, the CDR3 is TGTGCCAGCAGCCAACCAGGGAAGGCCTACAATGAGCAGTTCTTC. Encoded protein: CASSQPGKAYNEQFF.

The V and J genes are TRBV19 and TRBJ1-1, with D tentatively TRBD1 (5 bases). Trimming removed 7 bases from V and 1 base from J, with 19 bases in between. The CDR3 totals 16 residues. Germline CDR1 and CDR2: LNHDA and SQIVND (reference sequence). Written as DNA, the CDR3 is TGTGCCAGTATTACATCCAGGAGGGGACGGAACACTGAAGCTTTCTTT. Amino acid sequence: CASITSRRGRNTEAFF.

The J gene is TRBJ1-2, the V gene TRBV10-3; TRBD1 aligns across 10 bases. Unmatched junction bases numbered 9, after V lost 10 bases and J lost 1 base. The CDR3 sequence is 15 residues long. The V gene's germline CDR1 is ENHRY and CDR2 SYGVKD. In DNA form, the CDR3 reads TGTGCCACCCGGACAGGGGGGGAAGTTAACTATGGCTACACCTTC. Its translation is CATRTGGEVNYGYTF.

The J gene is TRBJ2-2, the V gene TRBV30; D not certain. V lost 3 bases and J 1 base, leaving 9 bases between the germline ends. The CDR3 is made up of 14 amino acids. The germline V gene has CDR1 GTSNPN and CDR2 SVGIG (reference sequence). As DNA, the CDR3 is TGTGCCTGGAGAAGAGCCGGGAACACCGGGGAGCTGTTTTTT. It specifies CAWRRAGNTGELFF.

The CDR3: CASSQDRQVSNQPQHF. DNA for the CDR3: TGCGCCAGCAGCCAAGATAGGCAGGTTAGCAATCAGCCCCAGCATTTT. The chain has TRBV4-3 and TRBJ1-5; D unresolved. V lost 0 bases, J lost 0 bases, and 9 bases lay in between. Germline assignment: CDR1 LGHNA and CDR2 YSLEER. The CDR3 has 16 residues.

The chain employs TRBV29-1 and TRBJ1-2, with D possibly matching TRBD1 (5 bases). Germline CDR1 SQVTM, CDR2 ANQGSEA. V was clipped by 0 bases and J by 4 bases, with 9 bases between them. This CDR3 region has 13 residues. CDR3 loop: CSVEDATVYGYTF. CDR3 sequence (DNA): TGCAGCGTTGAAGATGCGACAGTCTATGGCTACACCTTC.

The chain uses TRBV7-2 and TRBJ1-5; D gene unclear. The V gene's germline CDR1 is SGHTA and CDR2 FQGNSA. The CDR3 runs to 14 residues. V was cut by 7 bases and J by 1 base, with 11 bases left in between. CDR3 nucleotide sequence: TGTGCCAGCAACTTCAGGCAGAGCAATCAGCCCCAGCATTTT. This sequence encodes CASNFRQSNQPQHF.

The chain is built from TRBV11-2 and TRBJ1-2, with a weak D call TRBD1 (5 bases). The CDR3 consists of 14 residues. From germline, CDR1 is SGHAT and CDR2 FQNNGV. Between the trimmed V and J ends, which lost 1 base and 0 bases, there was a span of 6 bases. The CDR3 here is CASSLGGPNYGYTF. CDR3 DNA: TGTGCCAGCAGCTTAGGGGGCCCTAACTATGGCTACACCTTC. The full variable domain, with the rest looked up from reference TRBV11-2 and TRBJ1-2, is EAGVAQSPRYKIIEKRQSVAFWCNPISGHATLYWYQQILGQGPKLLIQFQNNGVVDDSQLPKDRFSAERLKGVDSTLKIQPAKLEDSAVYLCASSLGGPNYGYTFGSGTRLTVV.

The J gene is TRBJ2-7, the V gene TRBV5-6; 15 positions agree with TRBD2. This CDR3 is 19 amino acids long. From germline, CDR1 is SGHDT and CDR2 YYEEEE. J was trimmed by 0 bases and V by 2 bases; bases with no gene match: 9. For the CDR3, the DNA is TGTGCCAGCAGCTTAGGGCCCCCGGGACTAGCGGGGGGCTCCTACGAGCAGTACTTC. Encoded protein: CASSLGPPGLAGGSYEQYF.

The chain employs TRBV9 and TRBJ2-5; D might be TRBD2 (7 bases). Germline V CDR1 and CDR2: SGDLS, YYNGEE. The CDR3 contains 14 residues. V was pared by 1 base and J by 5 bases, with 12 bases between. CDR3 amino acids: CASSVLQGGETQYF. The CDR3 nucleotides are TGTGCCAGCAGCGTATTACAGGGAGGGGAGACCCAGTACTTC.

A word on this clone: Its ends do not fully match the called genes, so a read error is possible. This rearrangement joins TRBV7-7 to TRBJ2-1; the D gene is possibly TRBD1 (6 bases). The CDR3 consists of 16 residues. Germline assignment: CDR1 SSHAT and CDR2 FNYEAQ (reference sequence). The CDR3 nucleotides are TGTGCTAGCAGCCCCCACCACCAAGGGGGTTTCAATGAGCAGTTCTTC. As protein: CASSPHHQGGFNEQFF. Full variable domain (remainder filled in from reference TRBV7-7 and TRBJ2-1): GAGVSQSPRYKVTKRGQDVTLRCDPISSHATLYWYQQALGQGPEFLTYFNYEAQPDKSGLPSDRFSAERPEGSISTLTIQRTEQRDSAMYRCASSPHHQGGFNEQFFGPGTRLTVL.

This clone was seen only once. V gene TRBV9 combines with J gene TRBJ1-4; possible D gene TRBD1, 6 bases. CDR3 length equals 13 residues. V lost 0 bases and J lost 8, with 8 bases in between. The germline CDR1 and CDR2 sequences are SGDLS and YYNGEE. CDR3: CASSVDQGEKLFF. The CDR3 coding sequence is TGTGCCAGCAGCGTAGACCAGGGGGAAAAACTGTTTTTT.

This clone was seen a handful of times. The V and J genes are TRBV27 and TRBJ2-7, with unresolved D. The V gene's germline CDR1 is MNHEY and CDR2 SMNVEV (reference sequence). The CDR3 runs 13 residues. The V end lost 3 bases, the J end lost 0 bases, and 6 bases lay between the germline ends. The CDR3 bases are TGTGCCAGCAGTTTGATGAGCTCCTACGAGCAGTACTTC. Translating gives CASSLMSSYEQYF.